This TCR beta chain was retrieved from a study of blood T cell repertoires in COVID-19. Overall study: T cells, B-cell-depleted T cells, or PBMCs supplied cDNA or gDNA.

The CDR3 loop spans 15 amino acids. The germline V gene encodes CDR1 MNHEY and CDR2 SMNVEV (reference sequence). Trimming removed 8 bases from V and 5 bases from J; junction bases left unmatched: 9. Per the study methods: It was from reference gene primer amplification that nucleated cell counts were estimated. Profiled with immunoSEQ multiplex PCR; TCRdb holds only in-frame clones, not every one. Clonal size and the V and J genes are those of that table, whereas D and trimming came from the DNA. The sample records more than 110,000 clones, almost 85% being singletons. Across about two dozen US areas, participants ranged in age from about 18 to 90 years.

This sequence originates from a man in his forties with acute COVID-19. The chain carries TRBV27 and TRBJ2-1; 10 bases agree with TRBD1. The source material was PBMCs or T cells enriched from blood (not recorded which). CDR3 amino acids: CASCAMDRGDNEQFF. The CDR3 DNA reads TGTGCCAGCTGTGCGATGGACAGGGGGGACAATGAGCAGTTCTTC.